Included here is one T cell receptor beta chain sequence, with context. The target of this receptor is not known. Base quality data are lacking; no much larger clone is found one base away. The entry originates in a study of CD8 T cells in Susac syndrome (dated by TCRdb to about 2019). General notes on the study: Whether CD8+ T cell activation and differentiation in Susac syndrome was antigen driven was tested using repertoire sequencing.

RNA was extracted using the RNeasy kit, and about 0.45 to 1 microgram was reverse transcribed with random hexamers. TCR beta CDR3 regions were amplified with the immunoSEQ multiplex PCR assay covering 54 Vbeta and 13 Jbeta segments. To correct PCR amplification bias, a synthetic template baseline was used for both primer optimization and computational correction. The paper's data handling went like this. Only productive sequences were kept, with reads annotated to V, D and J genes according to IMGT and analyzed in immunoSEQ Analyzer. To calculate clonality, Shannon entropy was normalized by log2 of the number of productive unique sequences and then subtracted from one. Public and private clones were assessed among the 100 most prevalent clones of each patient and control. Clones were defined as Susac-specific when absent from the healthy and MS cohorts, from about a thousand published viral clones and from other ImmuneACCESS disease sequences. TCRdb redid the processing of the public reads, applying fastp at Q25 and MiXCR, and retained in-frame beta chains. Every entry covers one CDR3 protein and lists the most common genes and DNA from its rows. The V and J calls here are based on TCRdb, not the publication. The sample table shows some 130,000 distinct CDR3 sequences, and 94% are seen once. The top ten clones comprise about 0.12% of the sample.

What the study reported, not specific to this receptor: The TCR sequencing and HLA analysis was acknowledged to have included a relatively small number of individuals.

V loses 5 bases at its end and J loses 4 bases; junction bases beyond the gene matches: 14. The CDR3, cysteine through phenylalanine, is 18 amino acids long. Only the CDR3 DNA stays, 54 bases, in frame from base 1. For CDR1 and CDR2, the germline V gene lists SGHTA and FQGNSA. Peripheral blood CD8+ and CD4+ T cells from healthy donors, Susac syndrome patients and multiple sclerosis patients were profiled using high-throughput TCR beta sequencing. The multiple sclerosis controls were treatment-naive patients whose relapsing-remitting disease, either stable or active, fulfilled the revised McDonald criteria. Bulk CD8+ and CD4+ T cells were purified magnetically by negative isolation, whereas CD8+ TEMRA cells were enriched by FACS. Blood was drawn into EDTA tubes, processed within 24 hours, and PBMCs were isolated by density gradient centrifugation. PBMCs destined for TCR sequencing were cryopreserved in liquid nitrogen and later thawed in a 37 °C water bath. The sorted or isolated CD4+, CD8+ and CD8+ TEMRA cells reached a purity of at least 90%.

The receptor chain draws on TRBV7-2 and TRBJ2-5; TRBD2 matches 12 bases in the middle. The receptor comes from a human donor with multiple sclerosis. Sequencing was done on a sample of CD4+ T cells from PBMCs. The encoded CDR3 is CASSVGGLAGGFGETQYF. The nucleotide sequence reads TGTGCCAGCAGCGTAGGCGGGCTAGCGGGAGGGTTCGGAGAGACCCAGTACTTC.